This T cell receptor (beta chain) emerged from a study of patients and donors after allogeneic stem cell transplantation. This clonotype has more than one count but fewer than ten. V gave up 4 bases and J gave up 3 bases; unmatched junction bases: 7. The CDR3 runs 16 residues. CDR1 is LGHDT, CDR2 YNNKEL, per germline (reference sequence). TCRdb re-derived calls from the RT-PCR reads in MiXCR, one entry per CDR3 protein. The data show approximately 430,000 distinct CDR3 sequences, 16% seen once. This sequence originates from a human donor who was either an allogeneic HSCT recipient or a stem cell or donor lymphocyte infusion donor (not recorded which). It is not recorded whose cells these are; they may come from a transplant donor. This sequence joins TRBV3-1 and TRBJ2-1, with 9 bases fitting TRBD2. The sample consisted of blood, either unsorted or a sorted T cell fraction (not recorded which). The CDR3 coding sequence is TGTGCCAGCAGCCTCGGGCGGCGGGGGGGCTACAATGAGCAGTTCTTC. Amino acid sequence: CASSLGRRGGYNEQFF.